This is a list of T cell receptor beta chains from one sample in a study of early T cells in non-severe SARS-CoV-2 infection. Using its own MiXCR run on the 5' RACE reads, TCRdb lists one record per CDR3 protein. In the table there are 20,000 to 25,000 distinct CDR3 sequences, more than 4% of which are singletons. The sequencing sample was made of whole blood. These receptors came from an adult who was a healthcare worker with PCR-confirmed SARS-CoV-2 infection or an uninfected control (not recorded which). Each CDR3 is given with its conserved first and last residue.

TRBV20-1	TRBJ2-1	CSARKGRDYNEQFF
TRBV19	TRBJ1-1	CASRSLNTEAFF
TRBV6-2/TRBV6-3	TRBJ2-3	CASRNGQLDRDTQYF
TRBV11-2	TRBJ2-1	CASSPRTAHNEQFF
TRBV18	TRBJ2-4	CASSNKDKNIQYF
TRBV18	TRBJ2-7	CASSPGTSGGPAYEQYF
TRBV2	TRBJ2-2	CASSVHRAAGELFF
TRBV18	TRBJ2-1	CASSPWREMSSYNEQFF
TRBV20-1	TRBJ2-4	CSASPPSGGPIPKNIQYF
TRBV5-6	TRBJ1-4	CASSLVGDRMFF
TRBV25-1	TRBJ2-5	CASSEFGGTGGRETQYF
TRBV7-9	TRBJ2-3	CASSLERGTDTQYF
TRBV12-3/TRBV12-4	TRBJ2-4	CASSKPGLAGGQAKNIQYF
TRBV3-1	TRBJ1-1	CASSQDPGGSYTEAFF
TRBV5-6	TRBJ1-1	CASSWGQGIEAFF
TRBV20-1	TRBJ1-2	CSARTSTGNYGYTF
TRBV12-3/TRBV12-4	TRBJ2-1	CASSTTGQLYNEQFF
TRBV7-9	TRBJ2-3	CASSLVSTDTQYF
TRBV6-5	TRBJ2-7	CASSYDSGRYEQYF
TRBV4-1	TRBJ1-2	CASSQGARGENGYTF
TRBV20-1	TRBJ2-5	CSAEGLAGGPETQYF
TRBV2	TRBJ1-5	CASADTNSNQPQHF
TRBV12-3/TRBV12-4	TRBJ1-5	CASSRRAPPQPQHF
TRBV6-6	TRBJ2-5	CASVRGQALQETQYF
TRBV12-3/TRBV12-4	TRBJ2-2	CASSLKGTGELFF
TRBV12-3/TRBV12-4	TRBJ2-2	CASSFGRTTRRAGELFF
TRBV19	TRBJ2-7	CASTTKATSYEQYF
TRBV7-2	TRBJ2-3	CASSLSSLPTDTQYF
TRBV7-6	TRBJ2-7	CASSSYRGTGGYEQYF
TRBV6-1	TRBJ1-2	CASRGAPLNYGYTF
TRBV5-1	TRBJ2-5	CASSSDGGSETQYF
TRBV7-2	TRBJ1-1	CASSVTTPTGEAFF
TRBV20-1	TRBJ2-1	CSARGPTYNEQFF
TRBV15	TRBJ1-4	CATSRQGTTNEKLFF
TRBV12-3/TRBV12-4	TRBJ1-2	CASSSRIGGYGYTF
TRBV19	TRBJ2-5	CASSRRQGDLKETQYF
TRBV11-2	TRBJ2-1	CASSPPGKRYNEQFF
TRBV7-2	TRBJ1-1	CASSLGRREAFF
TRBV20-1	TRBJ2-5	CSARRASKMYQETQYF
TRBV3-1	TRBJ1-3	CASSQDLGAGNTIYF
TRBV18	TRBJ1-1	CASSLKTGEAEAFF
TRBV12-3/TRBV12-4	TRBJ2-5	CASSFTTKTQETQYF
TRBV7-3	TRBJ2-1	CASSLPGNNEQFF
TRBV20-1	TRBJ1-1	CSAGTGVGTEAFF
TRBV27	TRBJ2-7	CASSIPSGTRYF
TRBV10-2	TRBJ2-6	CAPPSGASFSGANVLTF
TRBV29-1	TRBJ2-3	CSVDDRGRNTDTQYF
TRBV10-3	TRBJ1-4	CAISNPGGEQKKLFF
TRBV19	TRBJ2-5	CASSGRAGTIRETQYF
TRBV11-3	TRBJ2-1	CASSLTSYNEQFF
TRBV6-6	TRBJ1-1	CASSLAPGVTEAFF
TRBV6-5	TRBJ2-6	CASTYSGANVLTF
TRBV7-8	TRBJ1-1	CASSHKRGYNTEAFF
TRBV6-4	TRBJ2-1	CASSDSSGGANEQFF
TRBV11-2	TRBJ2-1	CASSLGPGGPGDNEQFF
TRBV12-3/TRBV12-4	TRBJ2-3	CASSRAGSSTDTQYF